This entry concerns a single T cell receptor beta chain. The germline V gene has CDR1 LGHDT and CDR2 YNNKEL (reference sequence). J gave up 3 bases and V 4 bases, and 4 bases lay outside the gene matches. This CDR3 region has 15 residues. Per the authors' pipeline: Amplification from reference gene primers served as the basis for estimated nucleated cell counts. Using immunoSEQ multiplex PCR, the repertoire was profiled, and TCRdb retains in-frame clones only, with some absent. V and J calls and clone size come straight from that table; D and trimming were deduced from the DNA. The table has roughly 290,000 clones, 85% seen once. This specimen belongs to a study of blood T cell repertoires in COVID-19. For the study at large: Some COVID-19 samples were acute and others convalescent; all came from the United States, Italy and Spain. From T cells, B-cell-depleted T cells, or PBMCs came the material, which was cDNA or gDNA.

The sequence was collected from a woman aged 50 to 65 with active or convalescent COVID-19. The gene calls are TRBV3-1 (or the pseudogene TRBV3-2) and TRBJ1-4, with TRBD1 matching over 8 bases. The specimen sequenced was peripheral blood. The CDR3 DNA is TGTGCCAGCAGCCCCCAGGGGGCAGCTAATGAAAAACTGTTTTTT. Amino acids: CASSPQGAANEKLFF.